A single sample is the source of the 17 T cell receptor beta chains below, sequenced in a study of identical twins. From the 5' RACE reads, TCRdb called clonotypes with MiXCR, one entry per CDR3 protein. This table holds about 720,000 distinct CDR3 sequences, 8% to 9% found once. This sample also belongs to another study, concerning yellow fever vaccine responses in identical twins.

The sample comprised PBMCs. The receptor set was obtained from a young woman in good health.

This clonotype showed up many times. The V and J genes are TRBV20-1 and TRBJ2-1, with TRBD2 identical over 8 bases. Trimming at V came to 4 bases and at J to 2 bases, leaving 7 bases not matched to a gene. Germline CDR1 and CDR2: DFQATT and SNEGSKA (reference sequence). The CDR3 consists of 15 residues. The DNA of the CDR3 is TGCAGTGCTAAAAGAGCGGGGGTAGCCTACAATGAGCAGTTCTTC. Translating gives CSAKRAGVAYNEQFF.

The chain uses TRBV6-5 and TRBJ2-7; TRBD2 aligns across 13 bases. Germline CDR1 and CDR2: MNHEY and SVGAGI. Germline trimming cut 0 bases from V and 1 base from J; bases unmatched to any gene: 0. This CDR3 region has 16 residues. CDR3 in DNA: TGTGCCAGCAGTTACTCGGGACTAGCGGGGTCCTACGAGCAGTACTTC. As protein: CASSYSGLAGSYEQYF.

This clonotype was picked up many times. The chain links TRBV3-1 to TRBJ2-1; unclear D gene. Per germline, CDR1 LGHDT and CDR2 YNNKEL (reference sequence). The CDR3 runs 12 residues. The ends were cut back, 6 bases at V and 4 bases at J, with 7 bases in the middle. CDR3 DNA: TGTGCCAGCAGTCCTTATTACAATGAGCAGTTCTTC. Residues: CASSPYYNEQFF.

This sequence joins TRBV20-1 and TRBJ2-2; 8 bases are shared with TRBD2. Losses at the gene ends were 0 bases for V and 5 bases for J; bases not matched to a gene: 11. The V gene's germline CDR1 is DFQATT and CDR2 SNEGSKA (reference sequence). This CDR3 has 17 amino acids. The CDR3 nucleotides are TGCAGTGCTAGAGACCCATCGGCGGGGGGTGAGACCGGGGAGCTGTTTTTT. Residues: CSARDPSAGGETGELFF.

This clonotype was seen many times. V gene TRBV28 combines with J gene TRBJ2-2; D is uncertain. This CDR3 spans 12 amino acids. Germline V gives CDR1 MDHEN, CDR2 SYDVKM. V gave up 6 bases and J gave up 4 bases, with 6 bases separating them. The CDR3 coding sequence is TGTGCCAGCAGCGCAACCACCGGGGAGCTGTTTTTT. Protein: CASSATTGELFF.

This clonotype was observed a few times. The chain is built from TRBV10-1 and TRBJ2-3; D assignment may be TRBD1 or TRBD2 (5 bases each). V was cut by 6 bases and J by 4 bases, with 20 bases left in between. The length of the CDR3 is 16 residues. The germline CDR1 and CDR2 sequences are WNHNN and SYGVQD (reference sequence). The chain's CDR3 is CASRDPGAGPPDTQYF. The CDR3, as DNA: TGCGCCAGCAGAGACCCCGGGGCAGGTCCGCCAGATACGCAGTATTTT.

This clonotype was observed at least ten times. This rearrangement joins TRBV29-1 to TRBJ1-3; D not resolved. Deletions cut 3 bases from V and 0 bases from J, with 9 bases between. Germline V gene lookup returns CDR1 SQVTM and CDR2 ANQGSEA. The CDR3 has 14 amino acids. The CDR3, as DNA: TGCAGCGTTGAGTCCAGAGCCTCTGGAAACACCATATATTTT. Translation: CSVESRASGNTIYF.

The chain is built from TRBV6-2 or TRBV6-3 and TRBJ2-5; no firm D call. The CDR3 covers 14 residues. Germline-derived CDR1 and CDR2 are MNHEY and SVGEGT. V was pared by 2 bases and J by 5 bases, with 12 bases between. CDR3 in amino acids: CASSYRMPWETQYF. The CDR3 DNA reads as TGTGCCAGCAGTTACCGGATGCCTTGGGAGACCCAGTACTTC.

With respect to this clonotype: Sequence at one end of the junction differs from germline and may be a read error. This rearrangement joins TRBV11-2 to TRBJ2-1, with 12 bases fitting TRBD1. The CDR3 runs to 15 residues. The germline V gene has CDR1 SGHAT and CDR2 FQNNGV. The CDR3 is CTSSFGDRGRNEQFF. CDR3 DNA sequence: TGTACCAGCAGCTTCGGGGACAGGGGGCGCAATGAGCAGTTCTTC.

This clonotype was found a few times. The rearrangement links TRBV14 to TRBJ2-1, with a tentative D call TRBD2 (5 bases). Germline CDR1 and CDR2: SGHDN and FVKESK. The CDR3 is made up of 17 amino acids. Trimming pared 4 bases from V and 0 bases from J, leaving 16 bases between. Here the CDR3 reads CASSPSARASSYNEQFF. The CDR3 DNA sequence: TGTGCCAGCAGCCCCAGTGCGAGGGCCAGCTCCTACAATGAGCAGTTCTTC.

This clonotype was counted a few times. This CDR3 is CASRRDGAGEQYF. The CDR3 DNA follows: TGTGCCAGCAGAAGGGATGGGGCCGGCGAGCAGTACTTC. The chain employs TRBV6-1 and TRBJ2-7; D is possibly TRBD1 (5 bases). This CDR3 is 13 amino acids long. Germline values: CDR1 MNHNS, CDR2 SASEGT. V was pared by 6 bases and J by 6 bases, with 15 bases between.

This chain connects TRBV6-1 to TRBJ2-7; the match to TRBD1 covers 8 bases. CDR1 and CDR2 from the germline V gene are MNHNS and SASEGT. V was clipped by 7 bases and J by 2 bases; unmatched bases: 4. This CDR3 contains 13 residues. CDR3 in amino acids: CASIDRGAYEQYF. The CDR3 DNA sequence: TGTGCCAGCATCGACAGGGGTGCCTACGAGCAGTACTTC.

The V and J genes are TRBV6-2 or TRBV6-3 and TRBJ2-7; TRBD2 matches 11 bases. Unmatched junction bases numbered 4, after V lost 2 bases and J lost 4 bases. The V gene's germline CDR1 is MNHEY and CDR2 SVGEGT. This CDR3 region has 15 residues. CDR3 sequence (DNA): TGTGCCAGCAGTTACCTGGGACTAGCGGAGTACGAGCAGTACTTC. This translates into CASSYLGLAEYEQYF.

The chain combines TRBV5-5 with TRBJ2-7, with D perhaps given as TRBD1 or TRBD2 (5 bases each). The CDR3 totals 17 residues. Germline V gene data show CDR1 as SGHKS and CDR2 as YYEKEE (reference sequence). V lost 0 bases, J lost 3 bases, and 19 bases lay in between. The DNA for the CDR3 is TGTGCCAGCAGCTTGGGTGAGGGGTTGGCTTTGGGCTACGAGCAGTACTTC. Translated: CASSLGEGLALGYEQYF.

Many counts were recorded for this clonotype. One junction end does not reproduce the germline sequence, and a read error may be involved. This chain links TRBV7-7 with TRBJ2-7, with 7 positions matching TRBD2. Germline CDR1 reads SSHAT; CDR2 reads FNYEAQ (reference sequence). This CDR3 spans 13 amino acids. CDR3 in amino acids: CASSLGEGSEQYF. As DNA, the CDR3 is TGTGCTAGCAGCTTAGGGGAGGGATCCGAGCAGTACTTC.

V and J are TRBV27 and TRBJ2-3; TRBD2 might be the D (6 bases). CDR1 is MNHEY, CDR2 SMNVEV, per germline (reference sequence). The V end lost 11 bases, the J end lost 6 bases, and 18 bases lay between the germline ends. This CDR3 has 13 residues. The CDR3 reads CAGARTGVDTQYF. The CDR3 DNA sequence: TGTGCCGGCGCACGGACGGGGGTGGATACGCAGTATTTT.

The CDR3 sequence is CASSTQRVTDTQYF. The CDR3 DNA follows: TGTGCCAGTAGTACTCAGCGGGTCACAGATACGCAGTATTTT. The chain recombines TRBV19 with TRBJ2-3, with a possible D match to TRBD2 (6 bases). The length of the CDR3 is 14 residues. Deletions cut 4 bases from V and 2 bases from J, with 10 bases between. Germline values: CDR1 LNHDA, CDR2 SQIVND (reference sequence).